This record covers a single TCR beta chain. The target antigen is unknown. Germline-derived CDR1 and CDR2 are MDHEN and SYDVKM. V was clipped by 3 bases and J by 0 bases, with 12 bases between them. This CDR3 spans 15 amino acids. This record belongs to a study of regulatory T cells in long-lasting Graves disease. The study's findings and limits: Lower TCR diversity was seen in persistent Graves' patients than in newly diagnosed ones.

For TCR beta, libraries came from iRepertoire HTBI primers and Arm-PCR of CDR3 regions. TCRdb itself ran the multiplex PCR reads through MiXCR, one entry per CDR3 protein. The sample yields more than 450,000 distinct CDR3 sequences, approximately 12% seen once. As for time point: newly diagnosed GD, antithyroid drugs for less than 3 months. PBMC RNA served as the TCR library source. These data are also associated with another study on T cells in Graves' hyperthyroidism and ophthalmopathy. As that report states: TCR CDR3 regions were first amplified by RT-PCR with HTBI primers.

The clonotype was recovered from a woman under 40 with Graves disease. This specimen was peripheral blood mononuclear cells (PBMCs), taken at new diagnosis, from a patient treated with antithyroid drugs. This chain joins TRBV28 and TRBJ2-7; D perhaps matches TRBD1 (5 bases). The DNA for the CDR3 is TGTGCCAGCAGTTTGTTAGGGGTCCGCTCCTACGAGCAGTACTTC. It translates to CASSLLGVRSYEQYF.